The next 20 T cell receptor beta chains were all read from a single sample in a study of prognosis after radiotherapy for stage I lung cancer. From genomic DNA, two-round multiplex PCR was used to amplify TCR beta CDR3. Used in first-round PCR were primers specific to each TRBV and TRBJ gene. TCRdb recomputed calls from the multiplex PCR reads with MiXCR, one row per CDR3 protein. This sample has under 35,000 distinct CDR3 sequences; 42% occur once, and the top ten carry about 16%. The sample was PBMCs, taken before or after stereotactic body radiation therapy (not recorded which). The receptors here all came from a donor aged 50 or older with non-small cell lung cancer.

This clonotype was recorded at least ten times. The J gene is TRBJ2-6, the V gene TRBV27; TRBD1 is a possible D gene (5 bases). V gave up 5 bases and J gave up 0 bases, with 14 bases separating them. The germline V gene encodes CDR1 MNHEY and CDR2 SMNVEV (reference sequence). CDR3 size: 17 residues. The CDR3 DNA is TGTGCCAGCAGTGAAGTTCAGGGATTCTCTGGGGCCAACGTCCTGACTTTC. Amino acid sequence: CASSEVQGFSGANVLTF.

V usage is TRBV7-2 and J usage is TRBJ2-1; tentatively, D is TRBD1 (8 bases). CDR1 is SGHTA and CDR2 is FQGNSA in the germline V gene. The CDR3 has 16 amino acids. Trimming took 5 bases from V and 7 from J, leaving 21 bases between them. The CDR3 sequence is CASSKDPGGQGNEQFF. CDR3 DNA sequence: TGTGCCAGCAGCAAGGACCCGGGAGGACAGGGAAATGAGCAGTTCTTC.

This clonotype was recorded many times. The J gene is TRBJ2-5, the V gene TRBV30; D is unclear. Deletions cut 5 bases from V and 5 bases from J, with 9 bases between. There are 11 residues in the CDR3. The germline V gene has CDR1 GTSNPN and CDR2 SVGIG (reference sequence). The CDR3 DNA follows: TGTGCCTGGGCGGTAGGGGAGACCCAGTACTTC. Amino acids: CAWAVGETQYF.

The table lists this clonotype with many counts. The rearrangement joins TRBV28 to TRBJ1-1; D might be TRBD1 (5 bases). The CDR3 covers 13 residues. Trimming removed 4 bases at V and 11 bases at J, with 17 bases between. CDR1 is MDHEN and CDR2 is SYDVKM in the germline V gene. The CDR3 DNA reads TGTGCCAGCAGTTCAAGGGGAGGGACTTCGGCTTTCTTT. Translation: CASSSRGGTSAFF.

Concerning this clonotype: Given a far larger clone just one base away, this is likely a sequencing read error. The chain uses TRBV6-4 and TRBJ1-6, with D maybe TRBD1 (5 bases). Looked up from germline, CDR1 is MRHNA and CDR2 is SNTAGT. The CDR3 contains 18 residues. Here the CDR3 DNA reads TGTGCCAGCAGTTACTCCTTCAGGGATATCGGTCGTAATTCACCCCTCCACTTT. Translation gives CASSYSFRDIGRNSPLHF.

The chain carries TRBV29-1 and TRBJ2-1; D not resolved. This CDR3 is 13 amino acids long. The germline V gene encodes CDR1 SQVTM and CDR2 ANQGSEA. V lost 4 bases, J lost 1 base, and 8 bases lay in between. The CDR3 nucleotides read TGCAGCGTTGTTTCGTATTCCTACAATGAGCAGTTCTTC. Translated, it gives CSVVSYSYNEQFF.

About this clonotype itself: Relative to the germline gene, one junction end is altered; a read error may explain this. As DNA, the CDR3 is TGCGCCAGCAGCCTCAGCGGGATCATCACAGATACGCAATATTTT. Translated, it gives CASSLSGIITDTQYF. The rearrangement uses TRBV5-1 and TRBJ2-3; 7 nucleotides match TRBD2. The CDR3 spans 15 residues. CDR1 is SGHRS, CDR2 YFSETQ, per germline.

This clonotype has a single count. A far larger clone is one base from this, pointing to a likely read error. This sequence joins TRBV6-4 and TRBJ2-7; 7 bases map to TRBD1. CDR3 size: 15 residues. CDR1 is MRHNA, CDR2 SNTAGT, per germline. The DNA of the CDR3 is TGTGACAGCAGTTCGCGCCGACAGGGTCGTCACGAGCAGTACTTC. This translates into CDSSSRRQGRHEQYF.

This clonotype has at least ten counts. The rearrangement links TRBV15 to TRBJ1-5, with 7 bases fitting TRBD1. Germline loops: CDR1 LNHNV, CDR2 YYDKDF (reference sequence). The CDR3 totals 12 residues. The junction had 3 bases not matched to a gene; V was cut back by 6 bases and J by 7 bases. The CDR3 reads CATRTGTQPQHF. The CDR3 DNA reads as TGTGCCACCAGGACAGGGACACAGCCCCAGCATTTT.

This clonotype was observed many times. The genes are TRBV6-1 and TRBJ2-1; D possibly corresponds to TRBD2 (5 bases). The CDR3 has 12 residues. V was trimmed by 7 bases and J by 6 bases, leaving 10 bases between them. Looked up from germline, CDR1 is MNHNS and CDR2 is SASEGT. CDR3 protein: CASTGSGNEQFF. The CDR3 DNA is TGTGCCAGCACGGGAAGCGGCAATGAGCAGTTCTTC.

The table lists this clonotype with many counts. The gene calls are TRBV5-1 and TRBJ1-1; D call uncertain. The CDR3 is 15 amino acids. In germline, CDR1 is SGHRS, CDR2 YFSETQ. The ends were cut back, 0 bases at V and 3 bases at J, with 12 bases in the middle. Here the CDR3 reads CASSLAPSGYTEAFF. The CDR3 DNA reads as TGCGCCAGCAGCTTGGCCCCCTCGGGGTACACTGAAGCTTTCTTT.

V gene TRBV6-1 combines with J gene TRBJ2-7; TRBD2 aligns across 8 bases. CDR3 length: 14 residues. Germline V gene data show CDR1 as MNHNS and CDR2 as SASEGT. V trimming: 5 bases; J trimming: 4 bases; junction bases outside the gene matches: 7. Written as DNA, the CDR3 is TGTGCCAGCAGTACGAGCGGGAGTCTATACGAGCAGTACTTC. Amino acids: CASSTSGSLYEQYF.

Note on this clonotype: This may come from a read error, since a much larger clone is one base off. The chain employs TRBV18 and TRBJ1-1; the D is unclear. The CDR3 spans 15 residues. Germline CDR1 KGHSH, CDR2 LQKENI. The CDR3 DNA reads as TGTGCCAGCTCACCCCCCGTAGGCACGAACACTGGAGCTTTCTTT. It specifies CASSPPVGTNTGAFF.

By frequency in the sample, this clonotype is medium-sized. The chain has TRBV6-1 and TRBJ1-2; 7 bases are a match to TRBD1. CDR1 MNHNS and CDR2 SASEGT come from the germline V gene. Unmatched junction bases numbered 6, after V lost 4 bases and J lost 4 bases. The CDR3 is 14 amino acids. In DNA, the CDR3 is TGTGCCAGCAGTGTCCTGGGGACAGCCTATGGCTACACCTTC. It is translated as CASSVLGTAYGYTF.

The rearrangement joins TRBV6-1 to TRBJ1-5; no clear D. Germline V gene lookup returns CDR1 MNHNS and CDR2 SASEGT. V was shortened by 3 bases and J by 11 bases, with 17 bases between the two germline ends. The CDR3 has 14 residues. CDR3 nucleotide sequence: TGTGCCAGCAGTGATGGGTCGGAAAATAAGACCCAGCATTTT. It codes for CASSDGSENKTQHF.

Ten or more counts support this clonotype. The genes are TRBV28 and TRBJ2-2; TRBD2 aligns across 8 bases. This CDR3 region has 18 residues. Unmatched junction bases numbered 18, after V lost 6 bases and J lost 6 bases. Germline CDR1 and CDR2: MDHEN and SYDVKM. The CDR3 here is CASRPQAGGGGWSGELFF. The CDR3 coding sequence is TGTGCCAGCAGACCACAAGCGGGTGGCGGGGGGTGGTCCGGGGAGCTGTTTTTT.

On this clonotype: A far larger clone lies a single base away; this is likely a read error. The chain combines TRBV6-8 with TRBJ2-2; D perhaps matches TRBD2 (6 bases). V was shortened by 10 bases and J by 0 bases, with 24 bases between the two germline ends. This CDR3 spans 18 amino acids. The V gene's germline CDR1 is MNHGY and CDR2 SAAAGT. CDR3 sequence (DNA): TGTGCCATCCCAGGAGGGGTCCATGGGCTCCCGAACACCGGGGAGCTGTTTTTT. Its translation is CAIPGGVHGLPNTGELFF.

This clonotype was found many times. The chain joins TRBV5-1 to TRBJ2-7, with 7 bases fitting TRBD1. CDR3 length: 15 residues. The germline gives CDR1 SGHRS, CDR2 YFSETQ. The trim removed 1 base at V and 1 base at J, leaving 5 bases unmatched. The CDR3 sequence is CASSLRQGSSYEQYF. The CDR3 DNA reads TGCGCCAGCAGCTTGAGACAGGGTAGTTCCTACGAGCAGTACTTC.

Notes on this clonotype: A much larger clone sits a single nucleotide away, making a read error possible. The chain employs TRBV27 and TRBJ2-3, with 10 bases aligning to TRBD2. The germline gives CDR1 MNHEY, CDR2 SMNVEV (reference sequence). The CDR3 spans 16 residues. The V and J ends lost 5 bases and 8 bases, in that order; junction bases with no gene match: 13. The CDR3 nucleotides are TGTGCCAGCAGTGCCAGCGGAGCGGGGGGGCGGGGTACGCAGTATTTT. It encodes CASSASGAGGRGTQYF.

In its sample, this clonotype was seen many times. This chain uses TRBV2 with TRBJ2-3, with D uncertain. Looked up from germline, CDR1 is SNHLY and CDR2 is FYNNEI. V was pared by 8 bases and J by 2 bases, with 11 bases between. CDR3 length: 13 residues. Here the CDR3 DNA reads TGTGCCAGCTCCCGGCCCCCCACAGATACGCAGTATTTT. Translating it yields CASSRPPTDTQYF.